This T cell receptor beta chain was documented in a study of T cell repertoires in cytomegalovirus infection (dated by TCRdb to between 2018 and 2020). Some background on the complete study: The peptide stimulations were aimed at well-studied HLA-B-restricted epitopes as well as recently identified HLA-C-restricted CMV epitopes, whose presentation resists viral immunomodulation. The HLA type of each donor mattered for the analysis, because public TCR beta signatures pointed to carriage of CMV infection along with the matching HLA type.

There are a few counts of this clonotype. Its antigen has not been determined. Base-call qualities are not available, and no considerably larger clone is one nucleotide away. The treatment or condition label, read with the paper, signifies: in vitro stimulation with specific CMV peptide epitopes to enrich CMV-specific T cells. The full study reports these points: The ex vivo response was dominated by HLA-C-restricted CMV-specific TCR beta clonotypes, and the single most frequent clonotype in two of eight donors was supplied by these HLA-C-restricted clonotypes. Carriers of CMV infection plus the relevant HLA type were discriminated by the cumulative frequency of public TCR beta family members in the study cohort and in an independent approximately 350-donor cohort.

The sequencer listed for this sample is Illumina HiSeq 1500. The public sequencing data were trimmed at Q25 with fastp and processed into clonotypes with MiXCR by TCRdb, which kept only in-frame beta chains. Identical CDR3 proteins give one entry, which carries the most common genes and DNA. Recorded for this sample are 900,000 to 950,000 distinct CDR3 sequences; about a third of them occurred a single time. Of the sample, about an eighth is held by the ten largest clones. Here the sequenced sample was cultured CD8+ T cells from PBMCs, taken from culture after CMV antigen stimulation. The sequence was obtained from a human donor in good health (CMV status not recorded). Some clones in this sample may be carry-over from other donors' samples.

Here is the DNA: TGTGCCAGCAGCTCAGGGGTACAATTAGCTAACTATGGCTACACCTTC. Its coded protein is CASSSGVQLANYGYTF. The chain links TRBV7-9 with TRBJ1-2, with TRBD1 perhaps the D gene, on 6 matching bases. Cut back by 4 bases and 0 bases, the V and J ends lie 15 bases apart. Taken from cysteine to phenylalanine, the CDR3 has 16 residues. CDR3 DNA is the only sequence kept; it has 48 bases, read in frame from the first base. According to the germline V gene (reference sequence), CDR1 reads SEHNR and CDR2 reads FQNEAQ.